These 22 T cell receptor beta chains were all obtained from the same sample, sequenced in a study of OX40 agonist ivuxolimab in advanced cancers. Repertoires were generated with immunoSEQ multiplex PCR, while TCRdb's copy carries only in-frame clones and drops some. The table includes tens of thousands of clones, 70% to 90% detected once. Specimen: CD4+ or CD8+ T cells sorted from blood, collected in a trial of the OX40 agonist ivuxolimab. The receptors shown here come from an adult with an advanced solid tumor such as melanoma, head and neck, liver or kidney cancer.

This clone was detected only once. The rearrangement uses TRBV29-1 and TRBJ1-1; 7 positions agree with TRBD1. V was clipped by 4 bases and J by 5 bases; unmatched bases: 13. The CDR3 length is 15 residues. Germline V gives CDR1 SQVTM, CDR2 ANQGSEA. CDR3 amino acids: CSVALAGGLGTEAFF. The CDR3 DNA reads TGCAGCGTTGCTCTGGCAGGGGGGCTTGGGACTGAAGCTTTCTTT. Based on the CDR3 plus reference TRBV29-1 and TRBJ1-1, the full variable domain is SAVISQKPSRDICQRGTSLTIQCQVDSQVTMMFWYRQQPGQSLTLIATANQGSEATYESGFVIDKFPISRPNLTFSTLTVSNMSPEDSSIYLCSVALAGGLGTEAFFGQGTRLTVV.

This clone has a single count. The rearrangement joins TRBV27 to TRBJ2-5; D is perhaps TRBD1 (6 bases). This CDR3 is built from 14 residues. Germline V gene data show CDR1 as MNHEY and CDR2 as SMNVEV (reference sequence). The germline V and J ends were trimmed by 6 bases and 5 bases, with 16 bases remaining between them. CDR3 DNA: TGTGCCAGCAGCGCGATGTGGGGGCTGGAGACCCAGTACTTC. This gives the protein CASSAMWGLETQYF.

The V call is TRBV27, the J call TRBJ2-1; D is unclear. V dropped 2 bases and J dropped 9 bases, with 14 bases sitting between them. Germline V gene sequence: CDR1 MNHEY, CDR2 SMNVEV (reference sequence). The CDR3 sequence is 14 residues long. The DNA for the CDR3 is TGTGCCAGCAGTTTAGGGCTCACACTGGGTGAGCAGTTCTTC. Its protein is CASSLGLTLGEQFF.

This clone appeared once. The rearrangement uses TRBV28 and TRBJ2-7; 9 positions agree with TRBD2. There are 14 residues in the CDR3. Trimming removed 8 bases from V and 0 bases from J; junction bases left unmatched: 5. Germline CDR1 MDHEN, CDR2 SYDVKM. CDR3: CASGLAGSSYEQYF. For the CDR3, the DNA is TGTGCCAGCGGCCTAGCGGGGAGCTCCTACGAGCAGTACTTC.

This clone was seen a single time. The chain has TRBV6-6 and TRBJ2-5; the D gene is possibly TRBD2 (6 bases). V was pared by 0 bases and J by 3 bases, with 11 bases between. This CDR3 is 15 amino acids long. Germline lookup yields CDR1 MNHNY and CDR2 SVGAGI (reference sequence). In nucleotides, the CDR3 is TGTGCCAGCAGTTACTCCTCGACTAGGGAAGAGACCCAGTACTTC. This encodes CASSYSSTREETQYF.

The chain links TRBV29-1 to TRBJ2-7; the D gene is possibly TRBD2 (5 bases). In germline, CDR1 is SQVTM, CDR2 ANQGSEA. This CDR3 has 15 amino acids. V was cut by 0 bases and J by 2 bases, with 14 bases left in between. For the CDR3, the DNA is TGCAGCGTTGAAGAGCGCACTAGTAGCGCCTACGAGCAGTACTTC. This sequence encodes CSVEERTSSAYEQYF.

This chain uses TRBV7-9 with TRBJ1-1; D might be TRBD1 (5 bases). V shed 1 base and J shed 8 bases, with 5 bases lying between them. Germline V lookup: CDR1 SEHNR, CDR2 FQNEAQ (reference sequence). The CDR3 is 11 residues long. The CDR3, as DNA: TGTGCCAGCAGCTTAGGGGGGGAAGCTTTCTTT. It codes for CASSLGGEAFF.

This clone was recorded once. The V gene is TRBV6-1, the J gene TRBJ1-1; TRBD1 matches at 10 bases. The CDR3 sequence is 15 residues long. V lost 4 bases, J lost 4 bases, and 6 bases stayed unmatched. Germline CDR1 reads MNHNS; CDR2 reads SASEGT. CDR3 sequence: CASSAETGGGTEAFF. In DNA, the CDR3 is TGTGCCAGCAGTGCCGAGACAGGGGGCGGCACTGAAGCTTTCTTT.

The chain joins TRBV28 to TRBJ2-7, with D perhaps matching TRBD1 (6 bases). Looked up from germline, CDR1 is MDHEN and CDR2 is SYDVKM. The ends were cut back, 4 bases at V and 5 bases at J, with 15 bases in the middle. This CDR3 is 14 amino acids long. CDR3 protein: CASSSQGSLDEQYV. In DNA form, the CDR3 reads TGTGCCAGCAGTTCTCAGGGGAGTCTGGACGAGCAGTACGTC.

This sequence joins TRBV9 and TRBJ1-2; D is uncertain. The germline V gene encodes CDR1 SGDLS and CDR2 YYNGEE. The CDR3 has 13 amino acids. V lost 3 bases, J lost 1 base, and 7 bases lay in between. The CDR3 DNA reads TGTGCCAGCAGCGCCGATTTTAACTATGGCTACACCTTC. It encodes CASSADFNYGYTF.

The chain combines TRBV4-1 with TRBJ2-2; 10 bases fit TRBD2. Unmatched junction bases numbered 7, after V lost 0 bases and J lost 3 bases. CDR1 is MGHRA, CDR2 YSYEKL, per germline. This CDR3 region has 18 residues. The CDR3 DNA reads TGCGCCAGCAGCCAAGAACAAAGGCTAGCGGGAGACACCGGGGAGCTGTTTTTT. As protein: CASSQEQRLAGDTGELFF.

The rearrangement joins TRBV27 to TRBJ2-5; D gene unclear. Germline-derived CDR1 and CDR2 are MNHEY and SMNVEV (reference sequence). This CDR3 region has 16 residues. Trimming took 6 bases from V and 4 from J, leaving 21 bases between them. The CDR3, as DNA: TGTGCCAGCAGCCCCCGGTTCGATGGGTTGTCAGAGACCCAGTACTTC. Protein: CASSPRFDGLSETQYF.

This chain connects TRBV11-3 to TRBJ2-3; 8 positions match TRBD2. With V trimmed by 2 bases and J by 2 bases, 3 bases remained unmatched. CDR3 length: 15 amino acids. CDR1 is SGHNT, CDR2 YENEEA, per germline. In DNA form, the CDR3 reads TGTGCCAGCAGCTTAACTAGCGGCTACACAGATACGCAGTATTTT. Its translation is CASSLTSGYTDTQYF.

The rearrangement joins TRBV6-5 to TRBJ1-3; D not resolved. CDR1 is MNHEY, CDR2 SVGAGI, per germline. The CDR3 covers 13 residues. V was trimmed by 4 bases and J by 4 bases, leaving 8 bases between them. The CDR3 sequence is CASSSYIGNTIYF. The DNA of the CDR3 is TGTGCCAGCAGTTCCTACATCGGAAACACCATATATTTT.

The chain recombines TRBV7-8 with TRBJ1-1; D is perhaps TRBD1 (5 bases). CDR1 is SGHVS and CDR2 is FQNEAQ in the germline V gene. CDR3 length equals 13 residues. Trimming shortened V by 5 bases and J by 2 bases, and 9 bases separated the two germline ends. The CDR3 is CASSEDSNTEAFF. The CDR3 DNA sequence: TGTGCCAGCAGCGAAGACAGCAACACTGAAGCTTTCTTT. The entire variable domain, with the rest obtained from reference TRBV7-8 and TRBJ1-1, is as follows: GAGVSQSPRYKVAKRGQDVALRCDPISGHVSLFWYQQALGQGPEFLTYFQNEAQLDKSGLPSDRFFAERPEGSVSTLKIQRTQQEDSAVYLCASSEDSNTEAFFGQGTRLTVV.

This clone occurred once. This chain connects TRBV11-3 to TRBJ2-1; D perhaps matches TRBD2 (6 bases). Germline CDR1 SGHNT, CDR2 YENEEA. The CDR3 loop spans 14 amino acids. Trimming shortened V by 1 base and J by 10 bases, and 14 bases separated the two germline ends. Here the CDR3 DNA reads TGTGCCAGCAGCTTAGTTGGCGGGAAAGGAGAGCAGTTCTTC. This codes for CASSLVGGKGEQFF.

This clone was seen once. The V call is TRBV7-9, the J call TRBJ2-1; no reliable D call. The CDR3 consists of 14 residues. Germline V gene lookup returns CDR1 SEHNR and CDR2 FQNEAQ (reference sequence). Between the trimmed V and J ends, which lost 1 base and 6 bases, there was a span of 10 bases. The CDR3 nucleotides are TGTGCCAGCAGCTTAGACACAGCCATCAATGAGCAGTTCTTC. Its translation: CASSLDTAINEQFF.

The chain carries TRBV5-4 and TRBJ1-1; TRBD1 aligns across 8 bases. The V gene's germline CDR1 is SGHNT and CDR2 YYREEE (reference sequence). CDR3 length: 14 amino acids. The V segment lost 4 bases and the J segment 4 bases; nucleotides outside the gene matches: 6. As DNA, the CDR3 is TGTGCCAGCAGCCCCGGACAGGGTAGCACTGAAGCTTTCTTT. This sequence encodes CASSPGQGSTEAFF.

This sequence joins TRBV6-5 and TRBJ2-7, with 8 bases identical to TRBD1. The CDR3 extends over 15 amino acids. Trimming at V came to 6 bases and at J to 3 bases, leaving 10 bases not matched to a gene. Germline values: CDR1 MNHEY, CDR2 SVGAGI. The CDR3 nucleotides read TGTGCCAGCAGGACCCGGGACAGGTCTGACTACGAGCAGTACTTC. It translates to CASRTRDRSDYEQYF.

V and J are TRBV5-1 and TRBJ2-7; 9 bases align to TRBD1. CDR3 length equals 15 residues. V shed 4 bases, J shed 3 bases, and the junction held 8 bases outside the gene matches. From germline, CDR1 is SGHRS and CDR2 YFSETQ. The CDR3 region has the DNA TGCGCCAGCAGCCGACAGGGGGTGGCTCTCTACGAGCAGTACTTC. It translates to CASSRQGVALYEQYF.

This chain links TRBV15 with TRBJ2-3; D is uncertain. This CDR3 is 15 amino acids long. CDR1 is LNHNV, CDR2 YYDKDF, per germline (reference sequence). Trimming shortened V by 0 bases and J by 0 bases, and 7 bases separated the two germline ends. CDR3 sequence (DNA): TGTGCCACCAGCAGAGATTCCGGCAGCACAGATACGCAGTATTTT. This encodes CATSRDSGSTDTQYF.

The chain joins TRBV19 to TRBJ2-2, with TRBD1 as a possible D gene (6 bases). CDR1 LNHDA and CDR2 SQIVND come from the germline V gene (reference sequence). The CDR3 is made up of 13 amino acids. V lost 2 bases and J lost 5, with 6 bases in between. The CDR3 DNA reads TGTGCCAGTAGTATAAGGGGGACCGGGGAGCTGTTTTTT. This sequence encodes CASSIRGTGELFF.